Below are 20 T cell receptor beta chains sequenced from a single sample in a study of identical twins. TCRdb redid the calling of the 5' RACE reads with MiXCR, one entry per CDR3 protein. The sample records approximately 700,000 distinct CDR3 sequences, about 20% being singletons. These same records also appear under a second study, on T cells expressing NK-cell markers.

Sequencing used PBMCs. Receptor source: a woman between 18 and 29 years old in good health.

The chain combines TRBV20-1 with TRBJ1-1; D not resolved. Germline V gene data show CDR1 as DFQATT and CDR2 as SNEGSKA (reference sequence). There are 11 residues in the CDR3. In DNA, the CDR3 is TGCGTGATCCCCTTTGGGACTGAAGCTTTCTTT. Protein: CVIPFGTEAFF.

The chain joins TRBV7-2 to TRBJ2-3, with 10 bases lining up with TRBD2. Trimming cost V 3 bases and J 3 bases; bases outside gene matches: 6. The CDR3 is 16 amino acids. In germline, CDR1 is SGHTA, CDR2 FQGNSA. CDR3 nucleotide sequence: TGTGCCAGCAGCTTTCTAGCGGGAGCGAGGACAGATACGCAGTATTTT. It specifies CASSFLAGARTDTQYF.

This clonotype appeared a few times. The V gene is TRBV10-3, the J gene TRBJ2-2, with 8 bases aligning to TRBD2. Germline loops: CDR1 ENHRY, CDR2 SYGVKD. This CDR3 is built from 18 residues. V dropped 4 bases and J dropped 3; count of bases not matched to a gene: 13. CDR3 DNA: TGTGCCATCAGTGCTTTAGCGGGGCCGGTCTTTGACACCGGGGAGCTGTTTTTT. It yields the protein CAISALAGPVFDTGELFF.

The chain is built from TRBV6-1 and TRBJ1-6; D gene uncertain. Trimming took 0 bases from V and 7 from J, leaving 10 bases between them. The CDR3 is 15 residues long. Germline CDR1 MNHNS, CDR2 SASEGT. The CDR3 here is CASSEALTGNSPLHF. The CDR3 bases are TGTGCCAGCAGTGAAGCGCTTACGGGGAATTCACCCCTCCACTTT.

The rearrangement links TRBV9 to TRBJ1-2; D ambiguous. CDR3 length equals 14 residues. Trimming took off 2 bases at V and 8 bases at J, with 16 bases between the two ends. Germline CDR1 reads SGDLS; CDR2 reads YYNGEE. The CDR3 region has the DNA TGTGCCAGCAGCGTGTTCCCAGCTCCGGTGGGCTACACCTTC. This translates into CASSVFPAPVGYTF.

This clonotype was observed a few times. The chain has TRBV20-1 and TRBJ2-7; 7 bases match TRBD1. J lost 2 bases, V lost 3 bases, and 4 bases had no gene match. The length of the CDR3 is 13 residues. CDR1 and CDR2 from the germline V gene are DFQATT and SNEGSKA (reference sequence). CDR3 region: CSASRDSPYEQYF. DNA for the CDR3: TGCAGTGCTAGCCGGGACAGCCCCTACGAGCAGTACTTC.

The V and J genes are TRBV29-1 and TRBJ1-1, with a tentative D call TRBD1 (6 bases). This CDR3 is built from 11 residues. The germline V gene encodes CDR1 SQVTM and CDR2 ANQGSEA. V lost 6 bases and J 5 bases, leaving 10 bases between the germline ends. CDR3 DNA: TGCAGCGTCCCACAGGGAACTGAAGCTTTCTTT. This codes for CSVPQGTEAFF. The full variable domain, in which reference TRBV29-1 and TRBJ1-1 provide the parts outside the CDR3, is SAVISQKPSRDICQRGTSLTIQCQVDSQVTMMFWYRQQPGQSLTLIATANQGSEATYESGFVIDKFPISRPNLTFSTLTVSNMSPEDSSIYLCSVPQGTEAFFGQGTRLTVV.

V usage is TRBV20-1 and J usage is TRBJ2-5; D is ambiguous. V lost 4 bases to trimming and J lost 4 bases, with 10 bases between them. The CDR3 is made up of 12 amino acids. Germline values: CDR1 DFQATT, CDR2 SNEGSKA (reference sequence). CDR3 in DNA: TGCAGTGCTACTAGGGTCGGAGAGACCCAGTACTTC. It encodes CSATRVGETQYF.

This clonotype was recorded many times. The chain joins TRBV10-1 to TRBJ1-1; D remains ambiguous. This CDR3 is 13 amino acids long. Germline V lookup: CDR1 WNHNN, CDR2 SYGVQD (reference sequence). Trimming removed 5 bases from V and 0 bases from J, with 7 bases in between. The CDR3 bases are TGCGCCAGCAGTAGTATGATGAACACTGAAGCTTTCTTT. It specifies CASSSMMNTEAFF.

This clonotype appeared a few times. This rearrangement joins TRBV3-1 to TRBJ1-5; no firm D call. The CDR3 has 14 residues. The V end was cut by 1 base, the J end by 5 bases, with 9 bases between. Germline CDR1 LGHDT, CDR2 YNNKEL (reference sequence). The DNA for the CDR3 is TGTGCCAGCAGCCAAGCCGGCAGTGATCAGCCCCAGCATTTT. Its protein is CASSQAGSDQPQHF.

This chain links TRBV6-2 or TRBV6-3 with TRBJ2-1; the match to TRBD2 covers 8 bases. Germline V gene data show CDR1 as MNHEY and CDR2 as SVGEGT. The CDR3 runs 16 residues. V shed 6 bases and J 3 bases; nucleotides not matched to a gene: 10. This CDR3 is CASSNPGLAVYNEQFF. The CDR3 DNA sequence: TGTGCCAGCAGCAACCCTGGACTAGCAGTCTACAATGAGCAGTTCTTC.

This clonotype has just a few counts. This chain connects TRBV20-1 to TRBJ2-1; maybe TRBD2 (6 bases). Trimming left V 2 bases short and J 10 bases short, with 12 bases between. The CDR3 spans 12 residues. The germline CDR1 and CDR2 sequences are DFQATT and SNEGSKA (reference sequence). CDR3 region: CSARYAAGEQFF. The CDR3 DNA follows: TGCAGTGCTAGATATGCCGCGGGAGAGCAGTTCTTC.

The chain has TRBV5-1 and TRBJ2-2; TRBD1 agrees at 7 bases. There are 15 residues in the CDR3. Trimming at V came to 1 base and at J to 3 bases, leaving 3 bases not matched to a gene. CDR1 is SGHRS and CDR2 is YFSETQ in the germline V gene. CDR3 protein: CASSLQQGHTGELFF. As DNA, the CDR3 is TGCGCCAGCAGCTTGCAACAGGGGCACACCGGGGAGCTGTTTTTT.

This clonotype has only a few counts. The chain combines TRBV3-1 with TRBJ2-7, with TRBD2 matching over 8 bases. With V trimmed by 3 bases and J by 0 bases, 7 bases remained unmatched. The germline V gene encodes CDR1 LGHDT and CDR2 YNNKEL (reference sequence). CDR3 length: 16 residues. CDR3 sequence (DNA): TGTGCCAGCAGCCATCAGGCGGGGGGCACCTCCTACGAGCAGTACTTC. It translates to CASSHQAGGTSYEQYF.

This clonotype has a handful of counts. V and J are TRBV20-1 and TRBJ2-5; D may match TRBD1 or TRBD2 (5 bases each). V was clipped by 5 bases and J by 2 bases, with 15 bases between them. The CDR3 consists of 14 residues. Germline CDR1 DFQATT, CDR2 SNEGSKA (reference sequence). CDR3 sequence reads: CSALNGGIQETQYF. The CDR3 nucleotides are TGCAGTGCTCTTAATGGGGGAATTCAAGAGACCCAGTACTTC.

The V gene is TRBV12-3 or TRBV12-4, the J gene TRBJ1-2; 10 nucleotides align to TRBD1. The V and J ends lost 4 bases and 2 bases, in that order; junction bases with no gene match: 1. The CDR3 runs to 14 residues. The CDR3 region has the DNA TGTGCCAGCAGTTGGGGACAGGGGAACTATGGCTACACCTTC. This sequence encodes CASSWGQGNYGYTF.

The chain has TRBV14 and TRBJ1-4, with no clear D. Germline lookup yields CDR1 SGHDN and CDR2 FVKESK. Between the trimmed V and J ends, which lost 4 bases and 5 bases, there was a span of 8 bases. The CDR3 spans 13 residues. CDR3 sequence reads: CASSRAENEKLFF. For the CDR3, the DNA is TGTGCCAGCAGCCGGGCCGAAAATGAAAAACTGTTTTTT.

This rearrangement joins TRBV12-3 or TRBV12-4 to TRBJ1-2; D is unresolved. Deletions cut 8 bases from V and 8 bases from J, with 27 bases between. The CDR3 covers 16 residues. For the CDR3, the DNA is TGTGCCAGCTCCTTTTCGGGCAGGACCATTATAAAGGGCTACACCTTC. Protein: CASSFSGRTIIKGYTF.

This clonotype showed up just a few times. The V gene is TRBV5-1, the J gene TRBJ2-5; 12 bases match TRBD2. The junction had 3 bases not matched to a gene; V was cut back by 1 base and J by 5 bases. The CDR3 is 15 amino acids. From germline, CDR1 is SGHRS and CDR2 YFSETQ. CDR3 DNA: TGCGCCAGCAGCTTGTCTAGCGGGGGGGCGGAGACCCAGTACTTC. It is translated as CASSLSSGGAETQYF.

The chain employs TRBV27 and TRBJ2-7; TRBD1 or TRBD2 may be the D gene (5 bases each). Trimming removed 6 bases from V and 8 bases from J, with 26 bases in between. From germline, CDR1 is MNHEY and CDR2 SMNVEV (reference sequence). The CDR3 covers 16 residues. The CDR3 here is CASSAPGRSGHRKQYF. The CDR3, as DNA: TGTGCCAGCAGCGCCCCGGGGCGGTCTGGTCACAGAAAGCAGTACTTC.